Below are 28 T cell receptor beta chains sequenced from a single sample in a study of shared clonotypes between healthy human individuals (dated by TCRdb to 2020 to 2021). The library was obtained by the immunoSEQ multiplex PCR assay. TCRdb mirrors the immuneACCESS table, restricted to in-frame sequences. Some clones are absent from its copies; in checked studies, under half trace to an unresolved V gene, and the reason for the others is unknown. This sample holds some 92,000 clones; approximately 51% were observed only once. The ten biggest clones cover about 14% of the sample. The specimen was PBMCs. These receptors came from a woman in her thirties or forties in good health. Some clones in this sample may be carry-over from other donors' samples.

This clone showed up many times. The chain has TRBV7-2 and TRBJ2-7; the D is unclear. The V and J ends lost 2 bases and 1 base respectively, with 9 bases between them. Germline lookup yields CDR1 SGHTA and CDR2 FQGNSA. The CDR3 consists of 14 residues. CDR3 in DNA: TGTGCCAGCAGCTTACAAAAGGAGTCCTACGAGCAGTACTTC. Protein: CASSLQKESYEQYF.

This clone was recorded at least ten times. The chain links TRBV7-2 to TRBJ1-2; 8 nucleotides agree with TRBD1. This CDR3 is 14 amino acids long. From germline, CDR1 is SGHTA and CDR2 FQGNSA. Unmatched junction bases numbered 4, after V lost 0 bases and J lost 7 bases. The CDR3: CASSLAAGGSGYTF. The CDR3 nucleotides read TGTGCCAGCAGCTTAGCTGCAGGGGGCTCTGGCTACACCTTC.

This clone has ten or more counts. This chain uses TRBV11-2 with TRBJ2-5, with 7 bases lining up with TRBD1. There are 13 residues in the CDR3. CDR1 is SGHAT, CDR2 FQNNGV, per germline. Germline trimming cut 5 bases from V and 4 bases from J; bases unmatched to any gene: 4. CDR3 residues: CASSTTGAETQYF. As DNA, the CDR3 is TGTGCCAGCAGCACCACAGGGGCAGAGACCCAGTACTTC.

V is TRBV5-4 and J is TRBJ2-3, with unresolved D. The CDR3 loop spans 13 amino acids. Trimming stripped 1 base from V and 6 bases from J, with 9 bases between. In germline, CDR1 is SGHNT, CDR2 YYREEE (reference sequence). The CDR3: CASSLPREDTQYF. CDR3 DNA sequence: TGTGCCAGCAGCTTGCCTCGAGAGGATACGCAGTATTTT.

The gene calls are TRBV25-1 and TRBJ2-1; D is unresolved. The CDR3 covers 9 residues. Trimming removed 10 bases from V and 3 bases from J, with 1 base in between. Per the germline V gene, CDR1 is MGHDK and CDR2 is SYGVNS. This chain's CDR3 is CANYNEQFF. The DNA for the CDR3 is TGTGCCAACTACAATGAGCAGTTCTTC.

This chain connects TRBV9 to TRBJ2-1, with TRBD2 matching over 7 bases. Trimming at V came to 4 bases and at J to 9 bases, leaving 13 bases not matched to a gene. The CDR3 spans 15 residues. Germline V CDR1 and CDR2: SGDLS, YYNGEE. The CDR3 is CASSRQAGSDSEQFF. The CDR3 region has the DNA TGTGCCAGCAGCCGCCAAGCGGGAAGCGACAGTGAGCAGTTCTTC.

This clone was counted ten times or more. The V and J genes are TRBV7-8 and TRBJ2-5; D is ambiguous. The CDR3 contains 14 residues. Trimming took off 7 bases at V and 7 bases at J, with 19 bases between the two ends. Germline-derived CDR1 and CDR2 are SGHVS and FQNEAQ. Written as DNA, the CDR3 is TGTGCCAGCAACCCTCCAAGCGAGTCACGGACCCAGTACTTC. Protein sequence: CASNPPSESRTQYF.

This clone was recorded a few times. The chain employs TRBV29-1 and TRBJ2-1; D gene ambiguous. The CDR3 totals 11 residues. The V and J ends lost 7 bases and 3 bases respectively, with 7 bases between them. Germline loops: CDR1 SQVTM, CDR2 ANQGSEA. As DNA, the CDR3 is TGCAGCGGGAAGGGCTACAATGAGCAGTTCTTC. The encoded protein is CSGKGYNEQFF.

This clone was counted a few times. This chain joins TRBV5-1 and TRBJ2-1, with D tentatively TRBD2 (6 bases). V lost 8 bases to trimming and J lost 5 bases, with 14 bases between them. Germline V gene data show CDR1 as SGHRS and CDR2 as YFSETQ. This CDR3 comprises 13 residues. The CDR3 spells CASSGTVNNEQFF. CDR3 nucleotides: TGCGCCAGTTCCGGGACTGTCAACAATGAGCAGTTCTTC.

This clone was detected many times. This chain joins TRBV5-4 and TRBJ2-6; D is undetermined. Trimming pared 4 bases from V and 0 bases from J, leaving 5 bases between. This CDR3 comprises 14 residues. Germline loops: CDR1 SGHNT, CDR2 YYREEE (reference sequence). CDR3 sequence reads: CASSRDSGANVLTF. CDR3 sequence (DNA): TGTGCCAGCAGCAGGGACTCTGGGGCCAACGTCCTGACTTTC.

The rearrangement links TRBV19 to TRBJ1-1; D is unresolved. Germline V gene lookup returns CDR1 LNHDA and CDR2 SQIVND (reference sequence). CDR3 length: 16 residues. V lost 5 bases and J lost 5, with 21 bases in between. CDR3 residues: CASSAQEGRVVTEAFF. CDR3 nucleotide sequence: TGTGCCAGTAGTGCCCAGGAGGGTAGGGTGGTTACTGAAGCTTTCTTT.

About this clone itself: A read error may be the cause here, since a much bigger clone is one base away. Other DNA sequences in this specimen translate into the identical CDR3. CDR3 bases: TGTGCCAGCAGTGAGACAGGGGATAGCAATCAGCCCCAACATTTT. Translating gives CASSETGDSNQPQHF. This chain connects TRBV6-4 to TRBJ1-5; TRBD1 matches at 8 bases. Germline CDR1 reads MRHNA; CDR2 reads SNTAGT. The CDR3 sequence is 15 residues long.

Notes on this clone: It is likely a read error: a sequence one base away is far more abundant. The same CDR3 is also encoded by other DNA sequences in this sample. The rearrangement joins TRBV7-2 to TRBJ2-3, with TRBD1 as a possible D gene (5 bases). This CDR3 contains 14 residues. Looked up from germline, CDR1 is SGHTA and CDR2 is FQGNSA. CDR3 region: CASSQEAVGLTQYF. DNA for the CDR3: TGCGCCAGCAGCCAAGAAGCAGTGGGGCTGACGCAGTATTTT.

In the case of this clone: A much larger clonotype is one base distant, so this may be a read error. This same CDR3 is encoded by further DNA sequences in the sample. This sequence joins TRBV30 and TRBJ2-7; weak D call: TRBD1 (6 bases). Germline V gene sequence: CDR1 GTSNPN, CDR2 SVGIG (reference sequence). This CDR3 has 13 residues. The chain's CDR3 is CAWSLRTAGEQYF. CDR3 in DNA: TGTGCCTGGAGTCTTCGGACAGCCGGCGAGCAGTACTTT.

This clone showed up many times. The genes are TRBV2 and TRBJ1-2, with a weak D call TRBD1 (5 bases). V lost 2 bases and J lost 5, with 12 bases in between. CDR3 length: 14 amino acids. Germline CDR1 reads SNHLY; CDR2 reads FYNNEI. The DNA of the CDR3 is TGTGCCAGCAGTGAAAGCCGGACAAGTTATGGCTACACCTTC. Amino acid sequence: CASSESRTSYGYTF.

This clone has only a few counts. This rearrangement joins TRBV30 to TRBJ2-5, with a tentative D call TRBD2 (6 bases). The end of the DNA aligns better with TRBJ2-7, so the J call may be wrong. Germline CDR1 and CDR2: GTSNPN and SVGIG (reference sequence). This CDR3 contains 13 residues. DNA for the CDR3: TGTGCCTGGAGGGCGCGGGGTTCCTACGAGCAGTACTTC. Translating gives CAWRARGSYEQYF.

The chain has TRBV5-5 and TRBJ2-1; D perhaps matches TRBD2 (5 bases). From germline, CDR1 is SGHKS and CDR2 YYEKEE (reference sequence). The CDR3 extends over 14 amino acids. The germline V and J ends were trimmed by 4 bases and 8 bases, with 16 bases remaining between them. Here the CDR3 DNA reads TGTGCCAGCAGCCGCCGGGCTAGCTTCGATGAGCAGTTCTTC. Translated, it gives CASSRRASFDEQFF. The variable domain in full, with the rest retrieved from reference TRBV5-5 and TRBJ2-1, is DAGVTQSPTHLIKTRGQQVTLRCSPISGHKSVSWYQQVLGQGPQFIFQYYEKEERGRGNFPDRFSARQFPNYSSELNVNALLLGDSALYLCASSRRASFDEQFFGPGTRLTVL.

The chain carries TRBV18 and TRBJ2-5; maybe TRBD2 (5 bases). This CDR3 contains 14 residues. The V gene's germline CDR1 is KGHSH and CDR2 LQKENI. V was clipped by 4 bases and J by 1 base, with 10 bases between them. The CDR3 region is CASSLQRSQETQYF. The CDR3 nucleotides read TGTGCCAGCTCACTCCAGCGGAGCCAAGAGACCCAGTACTTC. Looking up the rest from reference TRBV18 and TRBJ2-5 gives the full variable domain: NAGVMQNPRHLVRRRGQEARLRCSPMKGHSHVYWYRQLPEEGLKFMVYLQKENIIDESGMPKERFSAEFPKEGPSILRIQQVVRGDSAAYFCASSLQRSQETQYFGPGTRLLVL.

This chain links TRBV21-1 with TRBJ2-3; the tabulated D call, TRBD1, remains unverified against the DNA. TRBV21-1 is listed as a pseudogene. The CDR3 is 20 residues long. CDR3 bases: TGTGCCAGCAGCAAAGTCTTTACCGGGACAGGGGACTGCCGGGCAGATACGCAGTATTTT. Its protein is CASSKVFTGTGDCRADTQYF.

This clone has more than one count but fewer than ten. The rearrangement joins TRBV30 to TRBJ1-1; the D is unclear. Germline CDR1 reads GTSNPN; CDR2 reads SVGIG (reference sequence). There are 12 residues in the CDR3. Trimming took off 7 bases at V and 4 bases at J, with 13 bases between the two ends. The CDR3 DNA follows: TGTGCCTACGGGTTGATGGGCACTGAAGCTTTCTTT. Translating gives CAYGLMGTEAFF.

This clone showed up many times. The rearrangement uses TRBV28 and TRBJ1-5; possible D gene TRBD1, 5 bases. Trimming pared 5 bases from V and 4 bases from J, leaving 18 bases between. Germline CDR1 and CDR2: MDHEN and SYDVKM. The CDR3 extends over 16 amino acids. CDR3 sequence: CASSRQGGVRNQPQHF. CDR3 DNA: TGTGCCAGCAGTAGGCAAGGAGGGGTTCGAAATCAGCCCCAGCATTTT.

This clone was seen only a few times. This chain uses TRBV7-9 with TRBJ2-5, with a possible D match to TRBD2 (5 bases). The V end lost 0 bases, the J end lost 10 bases, and 9 bases lay between the germline ends. Germline V gene lookup returns CDR1 SEHNR and CDR2 FQNEAQ (reference sequence). The CDR3 is made up of 12 amino acids. For the CDR3, the DNA is TGTGCCAGCAGCTTAGCGTCGGAGGACCAGTACTTC. This encodes CASSLASEDQYF. Drawing the rest from reference TRBV7-9 and TRBJ2-5, the complete variable domain is DTGVSQNPRHKITKRGQNVTFRCDPISEHNRLYWYRQTLGQGPEFLTYFQNEAQLEKSRLLSDRFSAERPKGSFSTLEIQRTEQGDSAMYLCASSLASEDQYFGPGTRLLVL.

In this sample, this clone turned up a few times. The chain links TRBV6-6 to TRBJ2-7; maybe TRBD2 (5 bases). The germline V and J ends were trimmed by 6 bases and 7 bases, with 19 bases remaining between them. The germline CDR1 and CDR2 sequences are MNHNY and SVGAGI (reference sequence). The CDR3 loop spans 14 amino acids. The chain's CDR3 is CASRPGSILGEQYF. Here the CDR3 DNA reads TGTGCCAGCAGACCGGGATCCATCTTGGGGGAGCAGTACTTC.

This clone has just one count. A far larger clone is off by one base, so a read error is likely. The chain is built from TRBV7-3 and TRBJ2-1; D call uncertain. Trimming removed 2 bases at V and 8 bases at J, with 4 bases between. The germline gives CDR1 SGHTA, CDR2 FQGTGA. CDR3 length: 11 amino acids. CDR3 coding DNA: TGTGCCAGCAGCTTAGTCGATGAGCAGTTCTTC. It encodes CASSLVDEQFF.

In this sample, this clone turned up a few times. V and J are TRBV7-9 and TRBJ2-7, with D perhaps matching TRBD1 or TRBD2 (6 bases each). The CDR3 is 16 residues long. Germline assignment: CDR1 SEHNR and CDR2 FQNEAQ (reference sequence). V lost 3 bases to trimming and J lost 6 bases, with 21 bases between them. The CDR3 sequence is CASSFLDNSGGSEQYF. CDR3 DNA sequence: TGTGCCAGCAGCTTCTTAGACAACTCCGGGGGCAGCGAGCAGTACTTC.

This chain uses TRBV30 with TRBJ2-1; TRBD2 matches 9 bases. CDR1 is GTSNPN, CDR2 SVGIG, per germline (reference sequence). J lost 9 bases, V lost 1 base, and 7 bases had no gene match. The CDR3 is 14 amino acids. The CDR3 coding sequence is TGTGCCTGGAGTGGTAGCGGGAGATTTGGTGAGCAGTTCTTC. Its translation is CAWSGSGRFGEQFF.

The J gene is TRBJ2-7, the V gene TRBV10-1, with D possibly being TRBD2 (6 bases). CDR1 and CDR2 (germline): WNHNN, SYGVQD (reference sequence). Trimming left V 11 bases short and J 2 bases short, with 16 bases between. This CDR3 region has 13 residues. The CDR3: CAGPERATYEQYF. The CDR3 DNA follows: TGCGCCGGACCCGAGCGGGCTACCTACGAGCAGTACTTC.

This clone was found a few times. The V call is TRBV29-1, the J call TRBJ1-5; D not certain. The length of the CDR3 is 14 residues. V lost 7 bases and J lost 5, with 18 bases in between. CDR1 is SQVTM and CDR2 is ANQGSEA in the germline V gene. The DNA of the CDR3 is TGCAGCGCCCCGGCTACCATCATGGATCAGCCCCAGCATTTT. This encodes CSAPATIMDQPQHF.